This T cell receptor beta chain is from a study of CD8 T cells in ankylosing spondylitis. Study-wide points: According to the report, clones linked to the disease were significantly enriched in matched synovial fluid samples taken from ankylosing spondylitis patients.

Between the trimmed V and J ends, which lost 3 bases and 10 bases, there was a span of 13 bases. This CDR3 has 12 amino acids. Germline values: CDR1 SQVTM, CDR2 ANQGSEA. By quantitative 5'-RACE with molecular barcodes, the TCR beta libraries were made. TCRdb reprocessed the 5' RACE reads via MiXCR and lists one record per CDR3 protein. This table has more than 110,000 distinct CDR3 sequences, roughly 8% appearing once. This clonotype showed up many times. The target antigen is unknown. The chain joins TRBV29-1 to TRBJ2-4; D is unresolved. The receptor was derived from a male donor with ankylosing spondylitis. Sequenced: synovial fluid, either unsorted or a sorted T cell fraction (not recorded which). The CDR3: CSVESGLRIQYF. The CDR3 DNA is TGCAGCGTTGAGTCAGGCCTACGAATTCAGTACTTC. Variable domain in full (rest from reference TRBV29-1 and TRBJ2-4): SAVISQKPSRDICQRGTSLTIQCQVDSQVTMMFWYRQQPGQSLTLIATANQGSEATYESGFVIDKFPISRPNLTFSTLTVSNMSPEDSSIYLCSVESGLRIQYFGAGTRLSVL.